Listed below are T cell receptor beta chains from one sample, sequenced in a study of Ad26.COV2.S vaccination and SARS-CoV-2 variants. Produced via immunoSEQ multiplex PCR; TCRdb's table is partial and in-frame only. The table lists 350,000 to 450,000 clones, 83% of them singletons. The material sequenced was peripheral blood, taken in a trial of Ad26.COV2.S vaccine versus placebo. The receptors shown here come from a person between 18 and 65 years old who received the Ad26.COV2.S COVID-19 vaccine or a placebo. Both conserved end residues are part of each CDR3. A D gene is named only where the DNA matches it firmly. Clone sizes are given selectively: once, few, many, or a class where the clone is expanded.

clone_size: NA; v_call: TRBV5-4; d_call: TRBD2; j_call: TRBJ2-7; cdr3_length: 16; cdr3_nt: TGTGCCAGCAGCTTGGGACTAGCGGGAGTTATTGACGAGCAGTACTTC; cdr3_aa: CASSLGLAGVIDEQYF
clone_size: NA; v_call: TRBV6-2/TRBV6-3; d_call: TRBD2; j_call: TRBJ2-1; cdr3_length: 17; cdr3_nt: TGTGCCAGCAGTCGTTCCCTAGCGGGGGGGTCCTACAATGAGCAGTTCTTC; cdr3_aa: CASSRSLAGGSYNEQFF
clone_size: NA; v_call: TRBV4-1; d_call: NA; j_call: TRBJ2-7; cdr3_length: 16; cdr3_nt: TGCGCCAGCAGCCAAGATCTTGGTCAGGGGATCTCCGAGCAGTACTTC; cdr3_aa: CASSQDLGQGISEQYF
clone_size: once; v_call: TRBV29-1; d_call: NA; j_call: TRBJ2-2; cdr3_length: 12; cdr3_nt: TGCAGCGTTGAATCGGGGTCCGGGGAGCTGTTTTTT; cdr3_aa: CSVESGSGELFF
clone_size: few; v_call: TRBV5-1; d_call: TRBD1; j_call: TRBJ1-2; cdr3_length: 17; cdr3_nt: TGCGCCAGCAGCAGGGCGAGACACACAGGGGGCAGTTATGGCTACACCTTC; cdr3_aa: CASSRARHTGGSYGYTF
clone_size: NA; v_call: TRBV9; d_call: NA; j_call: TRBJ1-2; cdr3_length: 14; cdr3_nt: TGTGCCAGCAGCCCAGCGGTCGGGTCGCTTGGCTACACCTTC; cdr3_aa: CASSPAVGSLGYTF
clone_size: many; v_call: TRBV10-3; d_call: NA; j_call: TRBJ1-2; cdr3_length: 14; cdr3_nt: TGTGCCATCAGTGAAGGGGGATGGAGCTATGGCTACACCTTC; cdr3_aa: CAISEGGWSYGYTF
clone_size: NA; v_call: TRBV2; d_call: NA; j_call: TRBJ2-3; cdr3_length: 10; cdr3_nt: TGTGCCACCGGGACATCTAGGCAGTATTTT; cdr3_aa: CATGTSRQYF
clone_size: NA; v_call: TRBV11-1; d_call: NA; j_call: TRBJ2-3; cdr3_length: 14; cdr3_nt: TGTGCCAGCAGCCCTTTGTCCGGGACAGATACGCAGTATTTT; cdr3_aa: CASSPLSGTDTQYF
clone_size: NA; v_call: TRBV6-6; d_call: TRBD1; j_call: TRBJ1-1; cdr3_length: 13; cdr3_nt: TGTGCCAGCACCGGACAGGGGGCGTTTCGCGCTTTCTTT; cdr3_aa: CASTGQGAFRAFF
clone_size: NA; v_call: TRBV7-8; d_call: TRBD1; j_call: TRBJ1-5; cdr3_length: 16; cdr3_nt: TGTGCCAGCAGCTCCGGACAGGGGGTAAGCAATCAGCCCCAGCATTTT; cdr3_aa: CASSSGQGVSNQPQHF
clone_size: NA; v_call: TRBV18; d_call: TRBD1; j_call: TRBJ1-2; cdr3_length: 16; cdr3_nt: TGTGCCAGCTCACCTCGATTGGGACAGGCGGAAGTTGGCTACACCTTC; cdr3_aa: CASSPRLGQAEVGYTF
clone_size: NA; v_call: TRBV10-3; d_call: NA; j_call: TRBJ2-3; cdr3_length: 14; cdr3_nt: TGTGCCATCAGTGAAGGCCGGGGCACAGATACGCAGTATTTT; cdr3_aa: CAISEGRGTDTQYF
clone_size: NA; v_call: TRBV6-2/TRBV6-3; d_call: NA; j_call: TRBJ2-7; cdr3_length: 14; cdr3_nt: TGTGCCAGCACCCCGGTCAGACAAAGCTACGAGCAGTACTTC; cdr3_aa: CASTPVRQSYEQYF
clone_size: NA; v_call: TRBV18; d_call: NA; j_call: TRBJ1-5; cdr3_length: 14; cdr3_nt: TGTGCCAGCTCACCACGAGGTGGCAATCAGCCCCAGCATTTT; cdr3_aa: CASSPRGGNQPQHF
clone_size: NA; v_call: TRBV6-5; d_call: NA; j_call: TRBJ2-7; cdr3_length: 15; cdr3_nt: TGTGCCAGCAGTTATGGGGGGGCCGGCCCCTACGAGCAGTACTTC; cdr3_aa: CASSYGGAGPYEQYF
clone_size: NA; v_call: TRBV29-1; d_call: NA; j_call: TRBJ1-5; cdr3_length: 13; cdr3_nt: TGCAGCGTTGGGGTTGGGGCGGGTCAGCCCCAGCATTTT; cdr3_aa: CSVGVGAGQPQHF
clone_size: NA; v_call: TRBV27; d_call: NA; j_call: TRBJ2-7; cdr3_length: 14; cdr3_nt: TGTGCCAGCAGTTTGAAGGCCCCTCCCCACGAGCAGTACTTC; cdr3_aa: CASSLKAPPHEQYF
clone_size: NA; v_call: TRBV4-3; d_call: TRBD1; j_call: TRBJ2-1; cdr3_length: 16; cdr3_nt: TGCGCCAGCAGCCAAGACGAGACAGGGGGGCACAATGAGCAGTTCTTC; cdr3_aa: CASSQDETGGHNEQFF
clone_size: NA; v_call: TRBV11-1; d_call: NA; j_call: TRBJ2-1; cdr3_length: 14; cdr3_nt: TGTGCCAGCAGGTCCCGGGTCCCCTACAATGAGCAGTTCTTC; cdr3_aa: CASRSRVPYNEQFF
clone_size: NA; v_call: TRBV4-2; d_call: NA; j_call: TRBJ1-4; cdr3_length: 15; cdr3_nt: TGTGCCAGCAGCCAAGCAACAGGGAGAATCGAAAAACTGTTTTTT; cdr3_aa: CASSQATGRIEKLFF
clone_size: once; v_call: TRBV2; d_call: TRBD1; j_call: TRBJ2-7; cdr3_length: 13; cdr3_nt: TGTGCCAGCGGGACAGGGATCTCCTACGAGCAGTACTTC; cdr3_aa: CASGTGISYEQYF
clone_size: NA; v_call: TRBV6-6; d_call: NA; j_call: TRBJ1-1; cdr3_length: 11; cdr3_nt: TGTGCCAGCAGTTACATCCGGGAAGCTTTCTTT; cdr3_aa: CASSYIREAFF
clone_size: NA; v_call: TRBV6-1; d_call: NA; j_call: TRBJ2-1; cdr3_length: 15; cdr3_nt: TGTGCCAGCAGTGAGGAGCGAAGCTCCTACAATGAGCAGTTCTTC; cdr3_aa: CASSEERSSYNEQFF
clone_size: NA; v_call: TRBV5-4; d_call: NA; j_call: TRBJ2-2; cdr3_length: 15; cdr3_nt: TGTGCCAGCAGCCTCGGGACTTTGAACACCGGGGAGCTGTTTTTT; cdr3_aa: CASSLGTLNTGELFF
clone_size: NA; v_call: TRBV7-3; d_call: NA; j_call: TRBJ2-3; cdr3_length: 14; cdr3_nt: TGTGCCAGCAGCTTACGGGGTATGGCAGATACGCAGTATTTT; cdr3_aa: CASSLRGMADTQYF